This TCR beta chain was retrieved from a study of breast tumors, draining lymph nodes, adjacent tissues. Regarding the study as a whole: Compared with basal-like, luminal-like tumors shared significantly more repertoire with nontumor tissue. Findings are consistent with lymph node origin and intratumoral expansion of most tumor T cells. The lymph node origin of tumor T cells was framed as consistent with a hypothesis, not demonstrated.

This clonotype has at least ten counts. Its cognate antigen is unknown. One entry per CDR3 protein results from TCRdb running MiXCR on the multiplex PCR reads. The sample includes more than 20,000 distinct CDR3 sequences, approximately 23% seen only once; the top ten take roughly 14%. The CDR3 length is 14 residues. Germline CDR1 reads GTSNPN; CDR2 reads SVGIG (reference sequence). The sequence came from a female donor with breast cancer. Some clones in this sample may be carry-over from other donors' samples. The chain employs TRBV30 and TRBJ2-7, with D perhaps TRBD1 (6 bases). Material: breast tumor tissue. The CDR3 nucleotides read TGTGCTACGACAACAGGGCTGGGGCTATACGAGCAGTACTTC. Translating it yields CATTTGLGLYEQYF.